This TCR beta chain is from a study of cytomegalovirus exposure and HLA in healthy donors. Across the whole study: When fewer than 400 donors were genotyped, roughly 78% of them were found to fall in the Caucasian-associated ancestry cluster.

Trimming took off 5 bases at V and 12 bases at J, with 17 bases between the two ends. Per the germline V gene, CDR1 is KGHSH and CDR2 is LQKENI. The CDR3 loop spans 13 amino acids. The PCR had 60 Vbeta and 13 Jbeta primers. Method: immunoSEQ multiplex PCR; TCRdb's copy keeps in-frame clones and lacks some. This table has approximately 140,000 clones, more than 65% appearing once. A note on this clone: The antigen is not known.

Overall study findings and caveats: Accounts indicate the classifier identified cytomegalovirus status with strong specificity and sensitivity. A cluster of highly shared sequence variants was likely a sequencing artifact.

V and J are TRBV18 and TRBJ2-1; D might be TRBD2 (6 bases). The sequencing sample was made of PBMCs. The TCR sequence derives from a man between 45 and 60 years old in good health and CMV-seropositive. The CDR3 spells CASSMRGGIGQFF. The CDR3 nucleotides are TGTGCCAGCTCAATGAGGGGCGGGATCGGGCAGTTCTTC.